This T cell receptor beta chain is from a study of sequential checkpoint blockade in melanoma. Study as a whole: Maintenance nivolumab came after either treatment sequence.

Assay used: immunoSEQ multiplex PCR; TCRdb lists only in-frame clones, some missing. Of about 13,000 clones listed, about 78% are singletons. Treatment in this sample: randomized to nivolumab then ipilimumab (arm A) or the reverse (arm B). From thawed PBMCs, live CD3+CD8+ cells negative for CD19 and CD56 were sorted. The CDR3 spans 15 residues. This clone has only a few counts. The genes are TRBV12-2 and TRBJ2-1; the DNA was not used to check the table's D call, TRBD1. TRBV12-2 is given as a pseudogene. The sequence came from a human donor with melanoma. The source material was CD8+ T cells sorted from blood (inferred from file names), sampled from a patient given nivolumab and ipilimumab in sequence. DNA for the CDR3: TGTGCAAGTCGCTTACTAGGAGGGACAGGGTGGGAGCAGTTCTTC. This codes for CASRLLGGTGWEQFF.